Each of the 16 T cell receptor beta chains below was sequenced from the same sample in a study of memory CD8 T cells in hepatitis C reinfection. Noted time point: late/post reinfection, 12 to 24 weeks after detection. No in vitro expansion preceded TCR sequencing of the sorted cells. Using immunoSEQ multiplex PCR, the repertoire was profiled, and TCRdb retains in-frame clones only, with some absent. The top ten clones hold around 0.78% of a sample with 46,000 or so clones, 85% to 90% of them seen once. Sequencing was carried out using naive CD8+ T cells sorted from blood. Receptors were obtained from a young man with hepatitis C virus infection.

The CDR3 loop is CASRTGRNSPLHF. DNA for the CDR3: TGTGCCAGCAGGACAGGGAGGAATTCACCCCTCCACTTT. This rearrangement joins TRBV21-1 to TRBJ1-6; the D call of TRBD1 is as the table states it, not checked on the DNA. TRBV21-1 is a pseudogene. The CDR3 sequence is 13 residues long.

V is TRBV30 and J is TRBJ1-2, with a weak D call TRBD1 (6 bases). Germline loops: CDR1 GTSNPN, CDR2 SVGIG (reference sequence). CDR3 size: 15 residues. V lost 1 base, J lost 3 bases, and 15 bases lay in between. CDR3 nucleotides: TGTGCCTGGAGTGATGACAGGAAGAGGGACTATGGCTACACCTTC. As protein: CAWSDDRKRDYGYTF.

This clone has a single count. The CDR3 spells CASSQEGLAESSYNEQFF. CDR3 nucleotide sequence: TGCGCCAGCAGCCAAGAGGGCCTAGCGGAGAGCTCCTACAATGAGCAGTTCTTC. This chain joins TRBV4-1 and TRBJ2-1; TRBD2 agrees at 7 bases. This CDR3 spans 18 amino acids. The J segment lost 0 bases and the V segment lost 0 bases, leaving 8 bases of the junction unmatched. Germline values: CDR1 MGHRA, CDR2 YSYEKL.

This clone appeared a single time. CDR3 residues: CASSSGTSGEETQYF. CDR3 sequence (DNA): TGTGCCAGCAGCTCCGGGACTAGCGGGGAAGAGACCCAGTACTTC. V and J are TRBV5-8 and TRBJ2-5; 13 bases line up with TRBD2. CDR3 length: 15 residues. Trimming took 3 bases from V and 3 from J; bases not matched to a gene: 2. Germline CDR1 is SGHTS and CDR2 is YDEGEE.

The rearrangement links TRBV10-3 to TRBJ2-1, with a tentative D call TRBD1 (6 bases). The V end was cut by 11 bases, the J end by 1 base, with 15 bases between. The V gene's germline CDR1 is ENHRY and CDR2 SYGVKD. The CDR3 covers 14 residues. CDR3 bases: TGTGCCTCCGAGGGGGTCCTGTCCTACAATGAGCAGTTCTTC. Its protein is CASEGVLSYNEQFF.

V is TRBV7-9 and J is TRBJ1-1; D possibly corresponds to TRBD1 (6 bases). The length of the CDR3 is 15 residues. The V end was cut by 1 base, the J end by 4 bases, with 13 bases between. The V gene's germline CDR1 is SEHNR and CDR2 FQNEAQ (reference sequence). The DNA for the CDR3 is TGTGCCAGCAGCTTAGAGCGGGGAGGGGGCACTGAAGCTTTCTTT. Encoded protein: CASSLERGGGTEAFF.

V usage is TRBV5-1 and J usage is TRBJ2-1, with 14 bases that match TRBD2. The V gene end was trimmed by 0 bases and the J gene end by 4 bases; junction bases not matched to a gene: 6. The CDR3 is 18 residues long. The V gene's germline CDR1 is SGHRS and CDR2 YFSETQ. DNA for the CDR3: TGCGCCAGCAGCTTGGTGGGACTAGCGGGGGACCTTTACAATGAGCAGTTCTTC. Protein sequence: CASSLVGLAGDLYNEQFF.

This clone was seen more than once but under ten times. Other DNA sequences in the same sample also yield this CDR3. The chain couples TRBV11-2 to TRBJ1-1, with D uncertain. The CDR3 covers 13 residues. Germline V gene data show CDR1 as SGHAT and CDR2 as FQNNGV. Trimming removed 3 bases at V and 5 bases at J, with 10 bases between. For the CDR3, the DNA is TGTGCCAGCAGCTTCGGCAGAGGGACTGAAGCTTTCTTT. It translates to CASSFGRGTEAFF.

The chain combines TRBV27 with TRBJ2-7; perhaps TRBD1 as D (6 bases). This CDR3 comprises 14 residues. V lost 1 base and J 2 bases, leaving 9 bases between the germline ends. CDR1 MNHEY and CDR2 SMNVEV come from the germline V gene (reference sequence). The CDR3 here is CASSLFSGAYEQYF. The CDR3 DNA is TGTGCCAGCAGTTTATTCTCAGGGGCCTACGAGCAGTACTTC.

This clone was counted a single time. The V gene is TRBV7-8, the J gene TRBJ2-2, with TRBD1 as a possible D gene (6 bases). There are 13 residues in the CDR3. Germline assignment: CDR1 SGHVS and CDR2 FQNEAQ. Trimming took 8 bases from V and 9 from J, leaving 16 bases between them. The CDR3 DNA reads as TGTGCCAGCCCTCCCGAGGGGGAGTGGGAGCTGTTTTTT. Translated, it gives CASPPEGEWELFF.

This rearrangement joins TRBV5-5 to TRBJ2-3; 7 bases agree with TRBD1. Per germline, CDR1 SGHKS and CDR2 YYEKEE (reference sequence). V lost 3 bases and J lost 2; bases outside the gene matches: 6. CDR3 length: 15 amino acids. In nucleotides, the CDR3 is TGTGCCAGCAGCTGGGACAGCCTGCTCACAGATACGCAGTATTTT. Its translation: CASSWDSLLTDTQYF.

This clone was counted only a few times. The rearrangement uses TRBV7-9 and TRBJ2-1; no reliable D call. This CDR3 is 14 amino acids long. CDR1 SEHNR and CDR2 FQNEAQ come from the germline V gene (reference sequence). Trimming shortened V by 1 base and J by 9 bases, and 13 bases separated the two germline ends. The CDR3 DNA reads TGTGCCAGCAGCTTAGTGTCTAGTACTGGTGAGCAGTTCTTC. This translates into CASSLVSSTGEQFF.

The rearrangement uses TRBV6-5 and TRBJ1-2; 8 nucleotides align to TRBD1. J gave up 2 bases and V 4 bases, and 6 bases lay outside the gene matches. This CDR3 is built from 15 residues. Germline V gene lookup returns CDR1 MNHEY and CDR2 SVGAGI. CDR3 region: CASSSTGGGNYGYTF. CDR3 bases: TGTGCCAGCAGTTCCACAGGGGGAGGAAACTATGGCTACACCTTC.

CDR3 amino acids: CASSWTGPYEQYF. The CDR3 DNA reads as TGCGCCAGCAGCTGGACAGGTCCCTACGAGCAGTACTTC. The rearrangement links TRBV5-1 to TRBJ2-7; 7 bases map to TRBD1. The J segment lost 2 bases and the V segment lost 3 bases, leaving 2 bases of the junction unmatched. Germline V gives CDR1 SGHRS, CDR2 YFSETQ. The CDR3 totals 13 residues.

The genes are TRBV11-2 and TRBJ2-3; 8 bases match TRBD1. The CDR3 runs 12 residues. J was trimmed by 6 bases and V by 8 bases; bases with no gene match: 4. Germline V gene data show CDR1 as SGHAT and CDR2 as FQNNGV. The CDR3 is CASATGADTQYF. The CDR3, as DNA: TGTGCCAGCGCGACAGGGGCCGATACGCAGTATTTT.

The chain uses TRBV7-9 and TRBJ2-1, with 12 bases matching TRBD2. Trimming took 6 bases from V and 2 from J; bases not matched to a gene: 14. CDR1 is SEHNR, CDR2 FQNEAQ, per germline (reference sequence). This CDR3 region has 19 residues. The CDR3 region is CASRTTLWTSGDAYNEQFF. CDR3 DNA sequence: TGTGCCAGCAGAACAACCCTGTGGACTAGCGGGGACGCCTACAATGAGCAGTTCTTC.